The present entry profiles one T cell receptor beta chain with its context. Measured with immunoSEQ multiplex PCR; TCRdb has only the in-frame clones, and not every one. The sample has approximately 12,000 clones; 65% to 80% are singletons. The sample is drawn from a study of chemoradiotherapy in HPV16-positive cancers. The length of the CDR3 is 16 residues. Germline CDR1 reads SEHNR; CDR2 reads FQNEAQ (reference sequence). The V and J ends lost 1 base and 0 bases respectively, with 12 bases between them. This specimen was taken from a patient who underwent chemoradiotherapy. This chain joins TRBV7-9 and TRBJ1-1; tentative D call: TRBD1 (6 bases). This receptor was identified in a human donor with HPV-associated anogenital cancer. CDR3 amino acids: CASSLGDGQMNTEAFF. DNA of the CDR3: TGTGCCAGCAGCTTAGGTGATGGACAGATGAACACTGAAGCTTTCTTT. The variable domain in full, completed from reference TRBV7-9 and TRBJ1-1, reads DTGVSQNPRHKITKRGQNVTFRCDPISEHNRLYWYRQTLGQGPEFLTYFQNEAQLEKSRLLSDRFSAERPKGSFSTLEIQRTEQGDSAMYLCASSLGDGQMNTEAFFGQGTRLTVV.